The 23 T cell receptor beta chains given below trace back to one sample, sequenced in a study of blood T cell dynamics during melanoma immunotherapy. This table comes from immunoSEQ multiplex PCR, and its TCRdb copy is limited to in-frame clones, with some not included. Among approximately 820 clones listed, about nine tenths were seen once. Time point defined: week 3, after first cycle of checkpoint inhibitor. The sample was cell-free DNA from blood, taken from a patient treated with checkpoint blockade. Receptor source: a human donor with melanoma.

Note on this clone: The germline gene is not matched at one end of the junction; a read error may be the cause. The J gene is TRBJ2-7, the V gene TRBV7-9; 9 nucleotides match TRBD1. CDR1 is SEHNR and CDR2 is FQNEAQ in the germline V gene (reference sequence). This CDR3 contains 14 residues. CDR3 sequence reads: CANSLGQGSYEQYF. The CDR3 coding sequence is TGTGCCAACAGCTTAGGACAGGGGAGCTACGAGCAGTACTTC.

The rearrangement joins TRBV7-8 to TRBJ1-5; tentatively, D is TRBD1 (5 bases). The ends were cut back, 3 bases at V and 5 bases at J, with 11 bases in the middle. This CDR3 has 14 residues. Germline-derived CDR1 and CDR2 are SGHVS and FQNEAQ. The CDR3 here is CASSFYRTYQPQHF. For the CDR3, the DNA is TGTGCCAGCAGCTTTTACAGGACTTATCAGCCCCAGCATTTT.

The CDR3 here is CASSDRDGTYEQYF. Written as DNA, the CDR3 is TGTGCCAGCAGTGATAGGGACGGGACCTACGAGCAGTACTTC. This sequence joins TRBV6-1 and TRBJ2-7; the D gene could be TRBD1 or TRBD2 (5 bases each). Germline assignment: CDR1 MNHNS and CDR2 SASEGT. This CDR3 region has 14 residues. V was clipped by 3 bases and J by 2 bases, with 11 bases between them.

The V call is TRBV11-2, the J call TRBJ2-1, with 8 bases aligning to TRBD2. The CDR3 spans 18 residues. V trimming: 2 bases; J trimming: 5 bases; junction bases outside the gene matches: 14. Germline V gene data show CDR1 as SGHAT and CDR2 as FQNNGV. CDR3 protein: CASSLIRAGRGVNNEQFF. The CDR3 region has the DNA TGTGCCAGCAGCTTAATACGTGCCGGGAGGGGGGTAAACAATGAGCAGTTCTTC.

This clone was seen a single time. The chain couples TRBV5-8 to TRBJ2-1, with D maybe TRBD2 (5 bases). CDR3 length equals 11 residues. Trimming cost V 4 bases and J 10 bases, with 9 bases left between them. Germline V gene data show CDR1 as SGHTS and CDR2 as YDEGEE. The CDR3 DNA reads TGTGCCAGCAGCCCGGACTGGGAGCAGTTCTTC. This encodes CASSPDWEQFF.

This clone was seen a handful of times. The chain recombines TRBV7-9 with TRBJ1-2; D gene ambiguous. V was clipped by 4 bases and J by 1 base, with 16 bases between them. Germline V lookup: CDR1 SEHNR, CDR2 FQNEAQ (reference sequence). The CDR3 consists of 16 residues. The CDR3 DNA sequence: TGTGCCAGCAGCTCTGTATCGGCGTTTGTTAACTATGGCTACACCTTC. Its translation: CASSSVSAFVNYGYTF.

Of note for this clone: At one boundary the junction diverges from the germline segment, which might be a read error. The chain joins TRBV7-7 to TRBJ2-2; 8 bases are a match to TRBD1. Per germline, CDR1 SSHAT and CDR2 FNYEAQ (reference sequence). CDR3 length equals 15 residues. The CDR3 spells CASRIGQGVAGELFF. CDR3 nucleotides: TGTGCTAGCAGAATCGGACAGGGAGTGGCCGGGGAGCTGTTTTTT. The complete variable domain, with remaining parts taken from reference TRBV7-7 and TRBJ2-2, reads GAGVSQSPRYKVTKRGQDVTLRCDPISSHATLYWYQQALGQGPEFLTYFNYEAQPDKSGLPSDRFSAERPEGSISTLTIQRTEQRDSAMYRCASRIGQGVAGELFFGEGSRLTVL.

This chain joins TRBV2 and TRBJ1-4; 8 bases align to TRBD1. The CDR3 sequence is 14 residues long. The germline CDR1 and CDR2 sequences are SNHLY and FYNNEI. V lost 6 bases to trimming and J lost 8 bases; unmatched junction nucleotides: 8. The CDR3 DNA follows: TGTGCCAGCAGGGACCGGACAGGGCTCGAAAAACTGTTTTTT. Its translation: CASRDRTGLEKLFF. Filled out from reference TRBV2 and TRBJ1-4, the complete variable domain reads EPEVTQTPSHQVTQMGQEVILRCVPISNHLYFYWYRQILGQKVEFLVSFYNNEISEKSEIFDDQFSVERPDGSNFTLKIRSTKLEDSAMYFCASRDRTGLEKLFFGSGTQLSVL.

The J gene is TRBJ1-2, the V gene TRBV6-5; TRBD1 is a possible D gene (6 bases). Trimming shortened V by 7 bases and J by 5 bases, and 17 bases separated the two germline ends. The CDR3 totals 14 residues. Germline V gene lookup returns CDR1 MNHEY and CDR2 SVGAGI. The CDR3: CASTQPGAGYGYTF. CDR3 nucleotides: TGTGCCAGCACCCAACCGGGGGCTGGGTATGGCTACACCTTC.

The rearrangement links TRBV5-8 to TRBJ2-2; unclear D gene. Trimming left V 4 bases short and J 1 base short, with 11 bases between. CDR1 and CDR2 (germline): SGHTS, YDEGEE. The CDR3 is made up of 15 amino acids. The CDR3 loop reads CASSRKTRNTGELFF. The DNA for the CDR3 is TGTGCCAGCAGCCGAAAGACCAGGAACACCGGGGAGCTGTTTTTT.

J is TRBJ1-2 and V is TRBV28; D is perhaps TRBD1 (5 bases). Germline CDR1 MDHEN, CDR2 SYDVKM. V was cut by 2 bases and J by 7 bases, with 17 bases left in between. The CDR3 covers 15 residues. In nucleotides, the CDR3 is TGTGCCAGCAGTTTAAACGGGGGGAGGGTAGGTGGCTACACCTTC. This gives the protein CASSLNGGRVGGYTF.

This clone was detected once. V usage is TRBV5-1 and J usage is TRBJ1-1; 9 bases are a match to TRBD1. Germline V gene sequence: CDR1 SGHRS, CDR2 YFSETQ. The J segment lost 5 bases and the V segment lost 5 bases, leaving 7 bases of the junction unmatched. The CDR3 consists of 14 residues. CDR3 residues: CASSSDRGWTEAFF. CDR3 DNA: TGCGCCAGCAGTTCTGACAGGGGGTGGACTGAAGCTTTCTTT.

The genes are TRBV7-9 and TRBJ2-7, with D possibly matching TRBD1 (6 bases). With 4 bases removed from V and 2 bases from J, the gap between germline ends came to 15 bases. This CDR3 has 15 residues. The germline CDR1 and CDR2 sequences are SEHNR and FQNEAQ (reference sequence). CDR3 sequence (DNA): TGTGCCAGCAGCTCCCCGACGGACAGTGCCTACGAGCAGTACTTC. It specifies CASSSPTDSAYEQYF.

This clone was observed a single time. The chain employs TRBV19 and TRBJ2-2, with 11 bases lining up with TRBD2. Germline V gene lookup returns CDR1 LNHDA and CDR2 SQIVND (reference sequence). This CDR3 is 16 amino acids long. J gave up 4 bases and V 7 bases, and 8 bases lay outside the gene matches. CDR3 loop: CASMGGSGRATGELFF. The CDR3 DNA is TGTGCCAGTATGGGTGGTAGCGGGAGGGCCACCGGGGAGCTGTTTTTT. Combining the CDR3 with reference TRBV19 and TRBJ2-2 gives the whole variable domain DGGITQSPKYLFRKEGQNVTLSCEQNLNHDAMYWYRQDPGQGLRLIYYSQIVNDFQKGDIAEGYSVSREKKESFPLTVTSAQKNPTAFYLCASMGGSGRATGELFFGEGSRLTVL.

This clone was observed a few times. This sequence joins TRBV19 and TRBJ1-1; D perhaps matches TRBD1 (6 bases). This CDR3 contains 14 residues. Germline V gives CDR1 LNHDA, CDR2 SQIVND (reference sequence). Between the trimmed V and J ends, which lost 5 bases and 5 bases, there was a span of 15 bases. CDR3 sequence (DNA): TGTGCCAGTAGTGTTCGGGGGGCGAGGACTGAAGCTTTCTTT. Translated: CASSVRGARTEAFF.

The DNA for the CDR3 is TGCGCCAGCAGCTTGGCCCGACTGCCGGGAGGCACAGATACGCAGTATTTT. As protein: CASSLARLPGGTDTQYF. The rearrangement uses TRBV5-1 and TRBJ2-3; possible D gene TRBD2, 6 bases. V dropped 0 bases and J dropped 1 base, with 15 bases sitting between them. Germline CDR1 reads SGHRS; CDR2 reads YFSETQ. The CDR3 length is 17 residues.

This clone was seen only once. CDR3 amino acids: CATKGSTDTQYF. The CDR3 nucleotides are TGTGCCACGAAGGGGAGCACAGATACGCAGTATTTT. The rearrangement uses TRBV6-5 and TRBJ2-3, with D tentatively TRBD1 (5 bases). The germline V and J ends were trimmed by 10 bases and 0 bases, with 8 bases remaining between them. The germline CDR1 and CDR2 sequences are MNHEY and SVGAGI. The CDR3 has 12 amino acids.

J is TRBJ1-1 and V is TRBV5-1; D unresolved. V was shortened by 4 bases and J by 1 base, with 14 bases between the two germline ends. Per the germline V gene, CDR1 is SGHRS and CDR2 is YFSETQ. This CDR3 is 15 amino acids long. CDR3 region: CASSQERIPNTEAFF. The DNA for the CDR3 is TGCGCCAGCAGCCAAGAGCGGATTCCGAACACTGAAGCTTTCTTT.

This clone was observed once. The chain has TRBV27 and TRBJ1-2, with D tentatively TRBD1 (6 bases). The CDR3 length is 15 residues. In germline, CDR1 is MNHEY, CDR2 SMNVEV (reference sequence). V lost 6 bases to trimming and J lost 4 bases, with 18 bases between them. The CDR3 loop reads CASSQQGSPVYGYTF. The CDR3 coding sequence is TGTGCCAGCAGCCAACAGGGATCCCCGGTCTATGGCTACACCTTC.

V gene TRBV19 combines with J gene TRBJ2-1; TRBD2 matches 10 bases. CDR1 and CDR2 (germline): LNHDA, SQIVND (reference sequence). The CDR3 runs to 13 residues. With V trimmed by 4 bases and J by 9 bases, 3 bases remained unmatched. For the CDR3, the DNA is TGTGCCAGTAGTACTAGCGGGGGAAGTGAGCAGTTCTTC. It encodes CASSTSGGSEQFF.

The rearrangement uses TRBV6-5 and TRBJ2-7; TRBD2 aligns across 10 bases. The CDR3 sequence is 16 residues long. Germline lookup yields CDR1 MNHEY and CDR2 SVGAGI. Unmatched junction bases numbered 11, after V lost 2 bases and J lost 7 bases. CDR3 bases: TGTGCCAGCAGTTACGAATCTCTAGCGGGAGTTCGAGAGCAGTACTTC. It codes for CASSYESLAGVREQYF.

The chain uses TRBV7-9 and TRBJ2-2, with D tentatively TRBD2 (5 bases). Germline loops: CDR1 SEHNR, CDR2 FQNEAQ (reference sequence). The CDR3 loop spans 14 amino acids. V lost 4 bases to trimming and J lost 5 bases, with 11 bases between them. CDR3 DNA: TGTGCCAGCAGCTGGGGAGTGGGAACCGGGGAGCTGTTTTTT. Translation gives CASSWGVGTGELFF.

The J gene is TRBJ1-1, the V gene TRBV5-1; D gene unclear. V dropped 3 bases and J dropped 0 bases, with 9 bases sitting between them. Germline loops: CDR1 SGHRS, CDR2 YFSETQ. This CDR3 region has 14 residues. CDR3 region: CASSSRRMNTEAFF. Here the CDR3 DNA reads TGCGCCAGCAGCTCCCGACGGATGAACACTGAAGCTTTCTTT.